The table lists the clone carrying this TCR beta chain with a few counts. Its target is not known. Isolation per sample recovered at least 6 million PBMCs. Combining a sample-barcoded 5' primer with a J-beta primer mix, a second PCR ran for roughly 6 to 11 cycles. Each CDR3 protein gets one entry after TCRdb re-called the 5' RACE reads with MiXCR. The table has about 1,400,000 distinct CDR3 sequences, roughly 40% seen once; the top ten hold 7.9%. The sample is drawn from a study of blood T cells in healthy people across ages. CDR1 PRHDT and CDR2 FYEKMQ come from the germline V gene (reference sequence). This CDR3 has 15 amino acids. V lost 5 bases to trimming and J lost 11 bases; unmatched junction nucleotides: 14. Findings and limits, study-wide: Among T cells, TCR beta diversity per million cells dropped roughly linearly as age rose. It was held that the diversity estimates obtained from one million T cells were underestimates.

The sample was blood. The chain carries TRBV13 and TRBJ2-5, with 10 bases matching TRBD1. This TCR derives from a woman aged 18 to 35 in good health. CDR3 bases: TGTGCCAGCAGCCACCGGGACAGGGGAGGGGATGAGCAGTACTTC. Translated, it gives CASSHRDRGGDEQYF. The complete variable domain, with remaining parts taken from reference TRBV13 and TRBJ2-5, reads AAGVIQSPRHLIKEKRETATLKCYPIPRHDTVYWYQQGPGQDPQFLISFYEKMQSDKGSIPDRFSAQQFSDYHSELNMSSLELGDSALYFCASSHRDRGGDEQYFGPGTRLLVL.